Listed here is a single T cell receptor (beta chain). Its antigen target is currently unknown. Base qualities are not at hand, and no much larger clone is one base apart. This specimen comes from a study of blood T cell repertoires in COVID-19 (TCRdb year 2020). Context from the whole study: The collaborator samples originated in the United States, Italy and Spain and spanned the acute and convalescent phases of COVID-19. The dataset comprised deeply sampled blood TCRbeta repertoires from subjects exposed to, actively infected with, or recovered from COVID-19. Where available, HLA class I and class II types were taken from metadata supplied by the sample provider and were not determined by assay-based typing. The samples were drawn from two sources: the first 160 participants of the ongoing ImmuneRACE study, and fewer than 1,500 subjects contributed by 6 global collaborators. The material from the prospective study consisted of cDNA or gDNA derived from T cells, B-cell-depleted T cells, or PBMCs. The sample metadata nearly always contained a de-identified subject ID, COVID-19 status, age in years and sex. The repertoires were made available in a free public database intended to serve as a resource for research on the immune response to SARS-CoV-2. The study at large found these results: The quantity of clinical and demographic metadata differed by source and by participant and was supplied without curation.

TCRbeta CDR3 regions were amplified from genomic DNA using the immunoSEQ Assay, a bias-controlled multiplex PCR. Turning to the authors' computational methods: Nucleated cell counts per sample were estimated from amplification of reference gene primers within the assay. To quantify the absolute abundance of each unique TCRbeta CDR3 rearrangement, sequence reads were collapsed and filtered. For each sample, productive Simpson clonality was calculated as the square root of Simpson's diversity index over productive rearrangements. What TCRdb holds here is the immuneACCESS table cut down to in-frame rearrangements. Part of the clones is not present; checked against another copy, under half of the missing clones reflect an unresolved V gene, and the others are unexplained. The DNA gave D and trimming, while V, J and clone size come from that table. This sample comprises around 400,000 clones, approximately 88% of them detected only once. Jointly, the top ten make up 1.2% of the sample.

Each collaborating institution followed its own protocols to collect whole blood in K2EDTA tubes. For TCRbeta analysis, collaborators shipped samples in one of three forms: frozen whole blood, isolated PBMCs, or DNA extracted from either of those sample types. The CDR3 starts with the cysteine, ends with the phenylalanine, and has 13 residues. CDR3 DNA is the only sequence kept; it has 39 bases, read in frame from the first base. CDR1 SQVTM and CDR2 ANQGSEA are derived from the germline V gene. Trimming at the junction amounts to 2 bases on V and 3 bases on J, and the germline ends lie 10 bases apart.

Here the chain combines TRBV29-1 and TRBJ1-1; a confident D gene designation cannot be given. The sequencing sample was made of peripheral blood. The receptor's source is a man aged 35-49 years with acute or convalescent COVID-19. The DNA is as follows: TGCAGCGTTGAAAAGAGGTTGGACACTGAAGCTTTCTTT. Translation gives CSVEKRLDTEAFF.